Presented here are 9 T cell receptor beta chains from one specimen sequenced in a study of shared clonotypes between healthy human individuals. Measured with immunoSEQ multiplex PCR; TCRdb has only the in-frame clones, and not every one. Of 2 million to 2.5 million clones in the sample, roughly 95% were seen once. Sequencing input: naive CD4+ T cells sorted from blood. Stated subset: CD45RA+ positively selected. The source of these receptors is a man between 18 and 29 years old in good health.

This clone was observed a single time. The gene calls are TRBV7-9 and TRBJ1-4; D is undetermined. CDR3 length equals 14 residues. Trimming removed 3 bases at V and 7 bases at J, with 12 bases between. Germline V gene sequence: CDR1 SEHNR, CDR2 FQNEAQ (reference sequence). The DNA for the CDR3 is TGTGCCAGCAGCTTTGACCTGGATCGTGAAAAACTGTTTTTT. It yields the protein CASSFDLDREKLFF.

This sequence joins TRBV2 and TRBJ1-2; weak D call: TRBD1 (6 bases). The CDR3 extends over 13 amino acids. Between the trimmed V and J ends, which lost 4 bases and 8 bases, there was a span of 14 bases. Germline lookup yields CDR1 SNHLY and CDR2 FYNNEI. In DNA, the CDR3 is TGTGCCAGCAGTGCCGTCACAGGGTACGGCTACACCTTC. Protein: CASSAVTGYGYTF.

With respect to this clone: The same CDR3 also results from other DNA sequences found in this sample. The chain has TRBV18 and TRBJ1-3; D is possibly TRBD1 (6 bases). The CDR3 loop spans 15 amino acids. Germline CDR1 KGHSH, CDR2 LQKENI. The V end was cut by 3 bases, the J end by 1 base, with 10 bases between. The CDR3 DNA is TGTGCCAGCTCACCTACAGGGATATCTGGAAACACCATATATTTT. It translates to CASSPTGISGNTIYF.

The chain links TRBV5-1 to TRBJ1-5, with a possible D match to TRBD1 (6 bases). From germline, CDR1 is SGHRS and CDR2 YFSETQ. The V end was cut by 4 bases, the J end by 7 bases, with 24 bases between. The CDR3 is 17 residues long. CDR3 in DNA: TGCGCCAGCAGCGATGGGCTCACAGGGTCAAGAGAACAGCCCCAGCATTTT. Translating it yields CASSDGLTGSREQPQHF.

J is TRBJ2-7 and V is TRBV6-5, with D perhaps matching TRBD1 (5 bases). The CDR3 consists of 13 residues. Trimming took off 6 bases at V and 2 bases at J, with 11 bases between the two ends. Germline V CDR1 and CDR2: MNHEY, SVGAGI. CDR3 protein: CASRAGKTYEQYF. CDR3 in DNA: TGTGCCAGCAGGGCAGGGAAGACCTACGAGCAGTACTTC.

The chain joins TRBV30 to TRBJ1-2; D ambiguous. The CDR3 consists of 11 residues. The germline gives CDR1 GTSNPN, CDR2 SVGIG (reference sequence). V gave up 1 base and J gave up 8 bases, with 8 bases separating them. The CDR3 coding sequence is TGTGCCTGGAGTGCCGAGATGGGCTACACCTTC. Amino acid sequence: CAWSAEMGYTF. The full variable domain, completed using reference TRBV30 and TRBJ1-2, is SQTIHQWPATLVQPVGSPLSLECTVEGTSNPNLYWYRQAAGRGLQLLFYSVGIGQISSEVPQNLSASRPQDRQFILSSKKLLLSDSGFYLCAWSAEMGYTFGSGTRLTVV.

This clone appeared a few times. The sample carries other DNA sequences with the same CDR3. This rearrangement joins TRBV30 to TRBJ1-1; 7 positions match TRBD1. The CDR3 consists of 12 residues. V trimming: 5 bases; J trimming: 3 bases; junction bases outside the gene matches: 3. Per the germline V gene, CDR1 is GTSNPN and CDR2 is SVGIG (reference sequence). Written as DNA, the CDR3 is TGTGCCTGGTCTACAGGGGACACTGAAGCTTTCTTT. Protein product: CAWSTGDTEAFF.

The chain is built from TRBV30 and TRBJ2-1; D is perhaps TRBD2 (7 bases). This CDR3 has 16 amino acids. Germline CDR1 is GTSNPN and CDR2 is SVGIG (reference sequence). Trimming removed 3 bases from V and 9 bases from J, with 24 bases in between. CDR3 DNA sequence: TGTGCCTGGAGGGATCGAGGGAGGGGGGACCTGGGTGAGCAGTTCTTC. Translating gives CAWRDRGRGDLGEQFF.

This chain links TRBV11-2 with TRBJ2-3; TRBD2 matches at 11 bases. This CDR3 has 15 residues. Per the germline V gene, CDR1 is SGHAT and CDR2 is FQNNGV. Trimming cost V 4 bases and J 2 bases; bases outside gene matches: 2. DNA for the CDR3: TGTGCCAGCAGCTCTAGCGGGAGGTCCACAGATACGCAGTATTTT. It specifies CASSSSGRSTDTQYF. Looking up the rest from reference TRBV11-2 and TRBJ2-3 gives the full variable domain: EAGVAQSPRYKIIEKRQSVAFWCNPISGHATLYWYQQILGQGPKLLIQFQNNGVVDDSQLPKDRFSAERLKGVDSTLKIQPAKLEDSAVYLCASSSSGRSTDTQYFGPGTRLTVL.